One and the same sample provided the 28 T cell receptor beta chains below, sequenced in a study of blood T cell repertoires in COVID-19. The method was immunoSEQ multiplex PCR; TCRdb's version includes in-frame clones alone and lacks a portion of them. The data show 140,000 or so clones, approximately 86% seen once. The specimen was peripheral blood. These receptor sequences come from a human donor in a cohort sampled during active COVID-19.

This clone was seen a few times. The chain couples TRBV7-2 to TRBJ2-7, with unresolved D. V was shortened by 2 bases and J by 2 bases, with 4 bases between the two germline ends. This CDR3 comprises 12 residues. CDR1 and CDR2 from the germline V gene are SGHTA and FQGNSA. The CDR3 bases are TGTGCCAGCAGCTTAACTGCCTACGAGCAGTACTTC. This gives the protein CASSLTAYEQYF.

The chain uses TRBV2 and TRBJ2-2; 16 nucleotides match TRBD2. The V segment lost 9 bases and the J segment 4 bases; nucleotides outside the gene matches: 5. The CDR3 length is 16 residues. Germline assignment: CDR1 SNHLY and CDR2 FYNNEI. The CDR3 sequence: CARGLAGGPGTGELFF. The CDR3 DNA reads TGTGCCAGGGGACTAGCGGGGGGGCCGGGCACCGGGGAGCTGTTTTTT.

This clone was detected only once. The chain recombines TRBV19 with TRBJ2-7; 7 positions match TRBD1. The CDR3 is 15 amino acids. Germline CDR1 is LNHDA and CDR2 is SQIVND (reference sequence). V shed 4 bases, J shed 8 bases, and the junction held 14 bases outside the gene matches. DNA for the CDR3: TGTGCCAGTAGTACAAGACAGGGTGGGTATGATAAGCAGTACTTC. Translated, it gives CASSTRQGGYDKQYF.

The CDR3 here is CASSPQGIGETQYF. The CDR3, as DNA: TGTGCCAGCTCACCACAGGGGATTGGAGAGACCCAGTACTTC. V usage is TRBV18 and J usage is TRBJ2-5, with D perhaps TRBD1 (5 bases). The CDR3 sequence is 14 residues long. Germline assignment: CDR1 KGHSH and CDR2 LQKENI. Trimming stripped 1 base from V and 4 bases from J, with 10 bases between. The variable domain in full, with the rest retrieved from reference TRBV18 and TRBJ2-5, is NAGVMQNPRHLVRRRGQEARLRCSPMKGHSHVYWYRQLPEEGLKFMVYLQKENIIDESGMPKERFSAEFPKEGPSILRIQQVVRGDSAAYFCASSPQGIGETQYFGPGTRLLVL.

V and J are TRBV6-4 and TRBJ1-6; D not resolved. The V gene's germline CDR1 is MRHNA and CDR2 SNTAGT. V was shortened by 2 bases and J by 6 bases, with 8 bases between the two germline ends. CDR3 length: 14 residues. CDR3 in DNA: TGTGCCAGCAGTGACCAGGCAGCTAATTCACCCCTCCACTTT. This sequence encodes CASSDQAANSPLHF.

V and J are TRBV5-8 and TRBJ2-2; perhaps TRBD1 as D (5 bases). The CDR3 spans 14 residues. The germline V gene has CDR1 SGHTS and CDR2 YDEGEE. V was cut by 4 bases and J by 0 bases, with 7 bases left in between. The CDR3 loop reads CASSQGSNTGELFF. DNA of the CDR3: TGTGCCAGCAGCCAGGGATCGAACACCGGGGAGCTGTTTTTT.

The V and J genes are TRBV7-9 and TRBJ2-4; tentative D call: TRBD2 (5 bases). This CDR3 is 16 amino acids long. Germline V gene sequence: CDR1 SEHNR, CDR2 FQNEAQ (reference sequence). V was cut by 6 bases and J by 0 bases, with 15 bases left in between. The CDR3 loop is CASSLLLVGAKNIQYF. DNA for the CDR3: TGTGCCAGCAGTCTCCTACTAGTGGGAGCCAAAAACATTCAGTACTTC.

The CDR3 nucleotides are TGTGCCAGCTGGGCGGGGGGGCCGTCCGGGGAGCTGTTTTTT. It specifies CASWAGGPSGELFF. J is TRBJ2-2 and V is TRBV6-5; 9 positions agree with TRBD2. Germline V CDR1 and CDR2: MNHEY, SVGAGI. The ends lost 8 bases at V and 6 bases at J; junction bases unmatched: 7. This CDR3 has 14 amino acids.

This chain joins TRBV24-1 and TRBJ2-1; D is perhaps TRBD1 (5 bases). Deletions cut 3 bases from V and 6 bases from J, with 5 bases between. CDR1 KGHDR and CDR2 SFDVKD come from the germline V gene. The CDR3 is made up of 12 amino acids. The CDR3 nucleotides read TGTGCCACCAGTGATCAGGGCAATGAGCAGTTCTTC. As protein: CATSDQGNEQFF.

This clone was detected only once. V and J are TRBV5-8 and TRBJ1-5; 7 bases fit TRBD1. The CDR3 is made up of 14 amino acids. Per germline, CDR1 SGHTS and CDR2 YDEGEE. V lost 5 bases, J lost 3 bases, and 5 bases stayed unmatched. The CDR3 region is CASSWGQFNQPQHF. CDR3 sequence (DNA): TGTGCCAGCAGTTGGGGACAGTTCAATCAGCCCCAGCATTTT.

V gene TRBV16 combines with J gene TRBJ2-2; TRBD1 aligns across 7 bases. V gave up 5 bases and J gave up 6 bases; unmatched junction bases: 9. The CDR3 sequence is 15 residues long. Per the germline V gene, CDR1 is KGHSY and CDR2 is FQNENV. CDR3 in amino acids: CASSLRQGMPGELFF. For the CDR3, the DNA is TGTGCCAGCAGCTTGAGACAGGGAATGCCCGGGGAGCTGTTTTTT.

The rearrangement uses TRBV28 and TRBJ2-3; no firm D call. The length of the CDR3 is 14 residues. Trimming took off 0 bases at V and 7 bases at J, with 11 bases between the two ends. The germline CDR1 and CDR2 sequences are MDHEN and SYDVKM. CDR3 loop: CASSLWSGGNTQYF. CDR3 DNA sequence: TGTGCCAGCAGTTTATGGTCAGGTGGCAATACGCAGTATTTT.

V and J are TRBV27 and TRBJ1-1; TRBD1 matches at 12 bases. Germline V gene data show CDR1 as MNHEY and CDR2 as SMNVEV (reference sequence). CDR3 length: 18 amino acids. V shed 4 bases and J 1 base; nucleotides not matched to a gene: 10. CDR3: CASSSKGQGAEGNTEAFF. In DNA, the CDR3 is TGTGCCAGCAGTTCGAAGGGACAGGGGGCGGAGGGGAACACTGAAGCTTTCTTT.

The rearrangement uses TRBV7-2 and TRBJ2-5; D gene uncertain. V was shortened by 5 bases and J by 5 bases, with 12 bases between the two germline ends. The CDR3 is made up of 13 amino acids. CDR1 is SGHTA, CDR2 FQGNSA, per germline. The CDR3 loop is CASSPLPSETQYF. The DNA for the CDR3 is TGTGCCAGCAGCCCCCTCCCGTCCGAGACCCAGTACTTC.

This clone was detected only once. The V and J genes are TRBV24-1 and TRBJ2-2, with TRBD1 as a possible D gene (6 bases). The ends were cut back, 3 bases at V and 0 bases at J, with 10 bases in the middle. Germline-derived CDR1 and CDR2 are KGHDR and SFDVKD. CDR3 length equals 16 residues. This CDR3 reads CATSDAGTSNTGELFF. CDR3 nucleotides: TGTGCCACCAGTGATGCCGGGACATCGAACACCGGGGAGCTGTTTTTT.

The chain links TRBV9 to TRBJ2-3; 10 nucleotides line up with TRBD2. V was pared by 3 bases and J by 4 bases, with 14 bases of the junction left unmatched. CDR3 length equals 18 residues. From germline, CDR1 is SGDLS and CDR2 YYNGEE. For the CDR3, the DNA is TGTGCCAGCAGCGGGACTTCAAGCGGGGGGGCCCCCCCAGATACGCAGTATTTT. Protein sequence: CASSGTSSGGAPPDTQYF.

Turning to this clone: At the DNA level, this CDR3 is encoded by other sequences in the same sample as well. The CDR3 loop reads CASSQGLADTDTQYF. The CDR3 nucleotides read TGTGCCAGCAGCCAGGGACTAGCGGATACAGATACGCAGTATTTT. J is TRBJ2-3 and V is TRBV4-2, with 11 bases matching TRBD2. The CDR3 has 15 amino acids. Germline CDR1 LGHNA, CDR2 YNFKEQ. V shed 3 bases, J shed 3 bases, and the junction held 2 bases outside the gene matches.

The CDR3 bases are TGTGCCAGCACCTTGACCGGGAGCTCCTACGAGCAGTACTTC. Its translation is CASTLTGSSYEQYF. The chain links TRBV6-5 to TRBJ2-7, with D tentatively TRBD2 (6 bases). CDR1 is MNHEY, CDR2 SVGAGI, per germline. The CDR3 is made up of 14 amino acids. The V end was cut by 7 bases, the J end by 0 bases, with 13 bases between.

This clone was detected only a few times. The chain employs TRBV2 and TRBJ2-1, with 7 positions matching TRBD2. The CDR3 is 13 residues long. V lost 6 bases to trimming and J lost 8 bases; unmatched junction nucleotides: 7. Germline CDR1 and CDR2: SNHLY and FYNNEI. The CDR3 reads CASRSTSRHEQFF. In nucleotides, the CDR3 is TGTGCCAGCAGATCGACTAGCCGGCATGAGCAGTTCTTC.

The chain carries TRBV28 and TRBJ2-2; 7 bases are shared with TRBD1. The CDR3 loop spans 20 amino acids. J lost 5 bases, V lost 7 bases, and 25 bases had no gene match. Germline values: CDR1 MDHEN, CDR2 SYDVKM. CDR3 sequence reads: CASKKELGSSTGRVTGELFF. CDR3 sequence (DNA): TGTGCCAGCAAAAAGGAGCTTGGGTCGTCGACAGGGAGAGTTACCGGGGAGCTGTTTTTT. The full variable domain, rest sourced from reference TRBV28 and TRBJ2-2, is DVKVTQSSRYLVKRTGEKVFLECVQDMDHENMFWYRQDPGLGLRLIYFSYDVKMKEKGDIPEGYSVSREKKERFSLILESASTNQTSMYLCASKKELGSSTGRVTGELFFGEGSRLTVL.

This chain connects TRBV5-1 to TRBJ2-7; TRBD1 aligns across 9 bases. Germline assignment: CDR1 SGHRS and CDR2 YFSETQ. This CDR3 has 15 residues. V gave up 4 bases and J gave up 6 bases; unmatched junction bases: 11. DNA for the CDR3: TGCGCCAGCAGCGTTTCCGGGACAGGGTCCCTCGAGCAGTACTTC. Protein sequence: CASSVSGTGSLEQYF.

V gene TRBV20-1 combines with J gene TRBJ2-1, with D perhaps TRBD2 (6 bases). Trimming removed 5 bases from V and 7 bases from J, with 6 bases in between. This CDR3 spans 10 amino acids. Germline CDR1 reads DFQATT; CDR2 reads SNEGSKA (reference sequence). The CDR3 region is CSAGTNEQFF. The CDR3 DNA reads as TGCAGTGCTGGGACTAATGAGCAGTTCTTC.

The CDR3 sequence: CASSLGSRYEQYF. The CDR3 DNA reads TGTGCCAGCAGTTTAGGGAGTAGATACGAGCAGTACTTC. The chain couples TRBV28 to TRBJ2-7; D is perhaps TRBD2 (5 bases). V was trimmed by 2 bases and J by 4 bases, leaving 9 bases between them. This CDR3 is 13 amino acids long. Germline V CDR1 and CDR2: MDHEN, SYDVKM. Drawing the rest from reference TRBV28 and TRBJ2-7, the complete variable domain is DVKVTQSSRYLVKRTGEKVFLECVQDMDHENMFWYRQDPGLGLRLIYFSYDVKMKEKGDIPEGYSVSREKKERFSLILESASTNQTSMYLCASSLGSRYEQYFGPGTRLTVT.

The chain employs TRBV3-1 (or the pseudogene TRBV3-2) and TRBJ2-3, with D possibly being TRBD2 (6 bases). Germline V gene sequence: CDR1 LGHDT, CDR2 YNNKEL (reference sequence). CDR3 length: 17 amino acids. Trimming removed 4 bases from V and 0 bases from J, with 17 bases in between. The CDR3, as DNA: TGTGCCAGCAGCCCAGATGGGGCCAGCGGGAGCACAGATACGCAGTATTTT. Its translation is CASSPDGASGSTDTQYF.

The gene calls are TRBV18 and TRBJ1-2, with D perhaps TRBD1 (5 bases). CDR3 length equals 14 residues. Trimming took off 0 bases at V and 6 bases at J, with 11 bases between the two ends. CDR1 is KGHSH, CDR2 LQKENI, per germline. The chain's CDR3 is CASSPPSGTNGYTF. CDR3 DNA: TGTGCCAGCTCACCACCGTCAGGGACTAATGGCTACACCTTC.

This chain joins TRBV18 and TRBJ1-1; TRBD1 matches 9 bases. The CDR3 spans 14 residues. With 3 bases clipped from V and 4 bases from J, the junction kept 3 bases outside the gene matches. Per germline, CDR1 KGHSH and CDR2 LQKENI. Here the CDR3 reads CASSPGQGGTEAFF. Written as DNA, the CDR3 is TGTGCCAGCTCACCGGGACAGGGCGGCACTGAAGCTTTCTTT.

This rearrangement joins TRBV4-2 to TRBJ2-1; 8 bases are shared with TRBD1. The CDR3 runs 16 residues. Germline V CDR1 and CDR2: LGHNA, YNFKEQ. Losses at the gene ends were 0 bases for V and 10 bases for J; bases not matched to a gene: 11. The CDR3 is CASSQDAGQGAREQFF. The DNA of the CDR3 is TGTGCCAGCAGCCAAGATGCTGGGCAGGGGGCGCGGGAGCAGTTCTTC.

In this sample, this clone turned up a few times. This rearrangement joins TRBV11-2 to TRBJ1-2, with 8 bases that match TRBD1. With 6 bases clipped from V and 4 bases from J, the junction kept 4 bases outside the gene matches. This CDR3 comprises 13 residues. The germline V gene encodes CDR1 SGHAT and CDR2 FQNNGV. The CDR3 loop reads CASRPTGGYGYTF. The CDR3 nucleotides read TGTGCCAGCAGACCTACAGGGGGCTATGGCTACACCTTC. Together with reference TRBV11-2 and TRBJ1-2, the CDR3 gives the full variable domain: EAGVAQSPRYKIIEKRQSVAFWCNPISGHATLYWYQQILGQGPKLLIQFQNNGVVDDSQLPKDRFSAERLKGVDSTLKIQPAKLEDSAVYLCASRPTGGYGYTFGSGTRLTVV.